The rows below give T cell receptor beta chains drawn from one sample of a study of T cell repertoires in ileal Crohn's disease. Method: immunoSEQ multiplex PCR; TCRdb's copy keeps in-frame clones and lacks some. In the table there are roughly 13,000 clones, around 79% of which are singletons. The specimen sequenced was ileal tissue. Receptors originate from an adult with Crohn's disease. Each CDR3 is given with its conserved first and last residue. The D gene is left open where the match is weak. The size entry is marked missing in some rows and otherwise reads once, few, many or a size class.

j_call: TRBJ1-1; clone_size: NA; cdr3_length: 13; v_call: TRBV21-1; d_call: NA; cdr3_aa: CARPPGMNTEAFF; cdr3_nt: TGTGCCCGCCCCCCGGGGATGAACACTGAAGCTTTCTTT
j_call: TRBJ1-1; clone_size: NA; cdr3_length: 12; v_call: TRBV6-1; d_call: NA; cdr3_aa: CASRGWATEAFF; cdr3_nt: TGTGCCAGTAGAGGGTGGGCCACTGAAGCTTTCTTT
j_call: TRBJ2-1; clone_size: NA; cdr3_length: 16; v_call: TRBV4-2; d_call: TRBD2; cdr3_aa: CASSQQAGGFYNEQFF; cdr3_nt: TGTGCCAGCAGCCAACAAGCGGGGGGATTCTACAATGAGCAGTTCTTC
j_call: TRBJ1-2; clone_size: few; cdr3_length: 13; v_call: TRBV19; d_call: TRBD1; cdr3_aa: CASSPDRGYGYTF; cdr3_nt: TGTGCCAGTAGTCCGGACAGGGGGTATGGCTACACCTTC
j_call: TRBJ1-1; clone_size: NA; cdr3_length: 15; v_call: TRBV18; d_call: TRBD1; cdr3_aa: CASSSGQGGNTEAFF; cdr3_nt: TGTGCCAGCTCATCCGGACAGGGAGGGAACACTGAAGCTTTCTTT
j_call: TRBJ2-1; clone_size: NA; cdr3_length: 14; v_call: TRBV30; d_call: TRBD2; cdr3_aa: CAWSVGGGGNEQFF; cdr3_nt: TGTGCCTGGAGTGTCGGCGGGGGGGGCAATGAGCAGTTCTTC
j_call: TRBJ2-2; clone_size: NA; cdr3_length: 15; v_call: TRBV18; d_call: TRBD1; cdr3_aa: CASSRQGARTGELFF; cdr3_nt: TGTGCCAGCTCACGACAGGGGGCGAGGACCGGGGAGCTGTTTTTT
j_call: TRBJ2-7; clone_size: NA; cdr3_length: 15; v_call: TRBV30; d_call: TRBD1; cdr3_aa: CAGKVTGQGHYEQYF; cdr3_nt: TGTGCCGGCAAGGTAACGGGACAGGGGCACTACGAGCAGTACTTC
j_call: TRBJ2-1; clone_size: NA; cdr3_length: 18; v_call: TRBV4-2; d_call: NA; cdr3_aa: CASSQDYGGWGLDNEQFF; cdr3_nt: TGTGCCAGCAGCCAAGATTACGGAGGGTGGGGCCTTGACAATGAGCAGTTCTTC
j_call: TRBJ2-2; clone_size: NA; cdr3_length: 16; v_call: TRBV5-3; d_call: TRBD1; cdr3_aa: CARSLAGQGSTGELFF; cdr3_nt: TGTGCCAGAAGCTTGGCCGGACAGGGCAGCACCGGGGAGCTGTTTTTT
j_call: TRBJ2-6; clone_size: NA; cdr3_length: 17; v_call: TRBV6-1; d_call: TRBD2; cdr3_aa: CASSVISGGRGANVLTF; cdr3_nt: TGTGCCAGCAGTGTTATCTCGGGGGGGCGTGGGGCCAACGTCCTGACTTTC
j_call: TRBJ2-2; clone_size: NA; cdr3_length: 13; v_call: TRBV13; d_call: NA; cdr3_aa: CASSFRYTGELFF; cdr3_nt: TGTGCCAGCAGCTTTCGGTACACCGGGGAGCTGTTTTTT
j_call: TRBJ2-5; clone_size: NA; cdr3_length: 15; v_call: TRBV11-2; d_call: NA; cdr3_aa: CASSRTGTYQETQYF; cdr3_nt: TGTGCCAGCAGCCGAACAGGGACCTACCAAGAGACCCAGTACTTC
j_call: TRBJ2-7; clone_size: NA; cdr3_length: 15; v_call: TRBV5-6; d_call: NA; cdr3_aa: CASSSTGRRFYEQYF; cdr3_nt: TGTGCCAGCAGCTCGACAGGGAGGCGGTTCTACGAGCAGTACTTC
j_call: TRBJ2-3; clone_size: once; cdr3_length: 13; v_call: TRBV5-1; d_call: NA; cdr3_aa: CASGETGTDTQYF; cdr3_nt: TGCGCCAGCGGCGAGACTGGCACAGATACGCAGTATTTT
j_call: TRBJ2-7; clone_size: NA; cdr3_length: 11; v_call: TRBV5-4; d_call: NA; cdr3_aa: CASSLPDQSSF; cdr3_nt: TGTGCCAGCAGCTTACCCGATCAGTCGTCCTTC
j_call: TRBJ1-1; clone_size: few; cdr3_length: 12; v_call: TRBV5-5; d_call: TRBD1; cdr3_aa: CASNQGAGEAFF; cdr3_nt: TGTGCCAGCAACCAGGGGGCCGGTGAAGCTTTCTTT
j_call: TRBJ2-3; clone_size: NA; cdr3_length: 14; v_call: TRBV5-1; d_call: NA; cdr3_aa: CASSFRGPADTQYF; cdr3_nt: TGCGCCAGCAGCTTCCGCGGGCCAGCAGATACGCAGTATTTT
j_call: TRBJ1-2; clone_size: NA; cdr3_length: 11; v_call: TRBV29-1; d_call: NA; cdr3_aa: CSVGGFPSYTF; cdr3_nt: TGCAGCGTTGGAGGATTTCCCTCCTACACCTTC
j_call: TRBJ2-1; clone_size: few; cdr3_length: 15; v_call: TRBV30; d_call: NA; cdr3_aa: CAWRRGMVGYNEQFF; cdr3_nt: TGTGCCTGGAGACGGGGAATGGTGGGGTACAATGAGCAGTTCTTC
j_call: TRBJ2-1; clone_size: NA; cdr3_length: 14; v_call: TRBV28; d_call: NA; cdr3_aa: CASSLGTAYNEQFF; cdr3_nt: TGTGCCAGCAGTTTAGGCACCGCCTACAATGAGCAGTTCTTC
j_call: TRBJ2-1; clone_size: NA; cdr3_length: 11; v_call: TRBV5-6; d_call: NA; cdr3_aa: CASSRVHEQFF; cdr3_nt: TGTGCCAGCAGCCGGGTGCATGAGCAGTTCTTC
j_call: TRBJ1-1; clone_size: NA; cdr3_length: 16; v_call: TRBV18; d_call: TRBD1; cdr3_aa: CASAERQGALDTEAFF; cdr3_nt: TGTGCCAGCGCCGAGCGACAGGGGGCGTTAGACACTGAAGCTTTCTTT
j_call: TRBJ2-5; clone_size: once; cdr3_length: 15; v_call: TRBV18; d_call: TRBD2; cdr3_aa: CASSPNGGAQETQYF; cdr3_nt: TGTGCCAGCTCACCTAACGGGGGGGCCCAAGAGACCCAGTACTTC
j_call: TRBJ1-1; clone_size: NA; cdr3_length: 13; v_call: TRBV5-4; d_call: NA; cdr3_aa: CASSLDVEKIAFF; cdr3_nt: TGTGCCAGCAGCTTGGATGTTGAGAAGATAGCTTTCTTT
j_call: TRBJ1-2; clone_size: NA; cdr3_length: 16; v_call: TRBV15; d_call: TRBD1; cdr3_aa: CATSGDRGPLNYGYTF; cdr3_nt: TGTGCCACCAGCGGGGACAGGGGTCCGCTTAACTATGGCTACACCTTC
j_call: TRBJ1-5; clone_size: few; cdr3_length: 13; v_call: TRBV27; d_call: NA; cdr3_aa: CASSFSRGQPQHF; cdr3_nt: TGTGCCAGCAGTTTTAGTAGGGGTCAGCCCCAGCATTTT
j_call: TRBJ1-5; clone_size: NA; cdr3_length: 14; v_call: TRBV2; d_call: NA; cdr3_aa: CASSPTYGNQPQHF; cdr3_nt: TGTGCCAGCAGTCCCACATACGGGAATCAGCCCCAGCATTTT
j_call: TRBJ2-5; clone_size: NA; cdr3_length: 16; v_call: TRBV4-2; d_call: TRBD1; cdr3_aa: CASSQSRQGKQETQYF; cdr3_nt: TGTGCCAGCAGCCAGAGTAGACAGGGGAAACAAGAGACCCAGTACTTC
j_call: TRBJ1-5; clone_size: once; cdr3_length: 16; v_call: TRBV7-9; d_call: NA; cdr3_aa: CASSLGHTGSNQPQHF; cdr3_nt: TGTGCCAGCAGCTTAGGGCACACAGGGAGCAATCAGCCCCAGCATTTT
j_call: TRBJ1-1; clone_size: NA; cdr3_length: 13; v_call: TRBV18; d_call: NA; cdr3_aa: CASSPLLQSRAFF; cdr3_nt: TGTGCCAGCTCACCACTCCTACAGTCCCGAGCTTTCTTT
j_call: TRBJ2-7; clone_size: NA; cdr3_length: 14; v_call: TRBV7-3; d_call: TRBD1; cdr3_aa: CASSSDRDSYEQYF; cdr3_nt: TGTGCCAGCAGCTCGGACAGGGACTCCTACGAGCAGTACTTC
j_call: TRBJ2-1; clone_size: NA; cdr3_length: 12; v_call: TRBV28; d_call: NA; cdr3_aa: CASRTGYNEQFF; cdr3_nt: TGTGCCAGCAGGACAGGATACAATGAGCAGTTCTTC
j_call: TRBJ1-1; clone_size: NA; cdr3_length: 15; v_call: TRBV9; d_call: NA; cdr3_aa: CASSVAPTVGTEAFF; cdr3_nt: TGTGCCAGCAGCGTAGCCCCGACAGTCGGCACTGAAGCTTTCTTT
j_call: TRBJ2-1; clone_size: NA; cdr3_length: 15; v_call: TRBV28; d_call: NA; cdr3_aa: CATISTGLSYNEQFF; cdr3_nt: TGTGCCACCATCTCCACGGGACTCTCCTACAATGAGCAGTTCTTC
j_call: TRBJ2-5; clone_size: once; cdr3_length: 13; v_call: TRBV7-7; d_call: NA; cdr3_aa: CAASHPLQETQYF; cdr3_nt: TGTGCCGCTAGCCACCCTCTGCAAGAGACCCAGTACTTC
j_call: TRBJ2-5; clone_size: NA; cdr3_length: 14; v_call: TRBV5-1; d_call: TRBD2; cdr3_aa: CASSLFAGGETQYF; cdr3_nt: TGCGCCAGCAGCTTGTTTGCGGGGGGAGAGACCCAGTACTTC
j_call: TRBJ2-7; clone_size: once; cdr3_length: 15; v_call: TRBV15; d_call: TRBD1; cdr3_aa: CATSPRGQGTYEQYF; cdr3_nt: TGTGCCACCAGCCCCCGGGGACAGGGAACCTACGAGCAGTACTTC
j_call: TRBJ1-2; clone_size: NA; cdr3_length: 16; v_call: TRBV5-1; d_call: TRBD1; cdr3_aa: CASSPRTGPANYGYTF; cdr3_nt: TGCGCCAGCAGCCCCAGGACAGGCCCAGCTAACTATGGCTACACCTTC
j_call: TRBJ1-4; clone_size: NA; cdr3_length: 14; v_call: TRBV19; d_call: NA; cdr3_aa: CASSRQDINEKLFF; cdr3_nt: TGTGCCAGTAGTCGACAGGACATTAATGAAAAACTGTTTTTT
j_call: TRBJ2-1; clone_size: NA; cdr3_length: 12; v_call: TRBV7-8; d_call: TRBD1; cdr3_aa: CASSPGTEKQFF; cdr3_nt: TGTGCCAGCAGCCCTGGGACAGAAAAGCAGTTCTTC
j_call: TRBJ1-5; clone_size: NA; cdr3_length: 13; v_call: TRBV5-5; d_call: NA; cdr3_aa: CASSWGEDQPQHF; cdr3_nt: TGTGCCAGCAGCTGGGGCGAGGATCAGCCCCAGCATTTT
j_call: TRBJ2-7; clone_size: NA; cdr3_length: 15; v_call: TRBV28; d_call: TRBD2; cdr3_aa: CASSLSSGGAYEQYF; cdr3_nt: TGTGCCAGCAGTTTATCTAGCGGGGGGGCATACGAGCAGTACTTC
j_call: TRBJ2-3; clone_size: NA; cdr3_length: 13; v_call: TRBV10-3; d_call: NA; cdr3_aa: CAISDRATDTQYF; cdr3_nt: TGTGCCATCAGTGACAGGGCCACAGATACGCAGTATTTT
j_call: TRBJ1-3; clone_size: NA; cdr3_length: 15; v_call: TRBV18; d_call: NA; cdr3_aa: CASSPRADAGNTIYF; cdr3_nt: TGTGCCAGCTCACCACGGGCAGACGCTGGAAACACCATATATTTT
j_call: TRBJ1-1; clone_size: large; cdr3_length: 12; v_call: TRBV15; d_call: NA; cdr3_aa: CATSSGGTEAFF; cdr3_nt: TGTGCCACCAGCTCCGGGGGGACTGAAGCTTTCTTT
j_call: TRBJ1-2; clone_size: NA; cdr3_length: 14; v_call: TRBV6-5; d_call: NA; cdr3_aa: CASSSPGTNYGYTF; cdr3_nt: TGTGCCAGCAGTTCCCCGGGTACTAACTATGGCTACACCTTC
j_call: TRBJ2-7; clone_size: NA; cdr3_length: 15; v_call: TRBV29-1; d_call: TRBD2; cdr3_aa: CSVMFSGGPTYEQYF; cdr3_nt: TGCAGCGTGATGTTCAGCGGGGGGCCAACCTACGAGCAGTACTTC
j_call: TRBJ1-4; clone_size: NA; cdr3_length: 14; v_call: TRBV18; d_call: TRBD1; cdr3_aa: CASTRDNRGGKLFF; cdr3_nt: TGTGCCAGCACCCGTGACAACAGGGGAGGAAAACTGTTTTTT
j_call: TRBJ2-3; clone_size: NA; cdr3_length: 14; v_call: TRBV2; d_call: NA; cdr3_aa: CASSVWGRADTQYF; cdr3_nt: TGTGCCAGCAGTGTTTGGGGGCGGGCAGATACGCAGTATTTT
j_call: TRBJ2-3; clone_size: NA; cdr3_length: 14; v_call: TRBV6-1; d_call: NA; cdr3_aa: CASSVQAARDTQYF; cdr3_nt: TGTGCCAGCAGTGTACAGGCCGCACGCGATACGCAGTATTTT
j_call: TRBJ2-3; clone_size: NA; cdr3_length: 15; v_call: TRBV5-1; d_call: TRBD2; cdr3_aa: CASSPVGGSTDTQYF; cdr3_nt: TGCGCCAGCAGCCCCGTGGGGGGGAGCACAGATACGCAGTATTTT
j_call: TRBJ2-4; clone_size: few; cdr3_length: 21; v_call: TRBV6-1; d_call: TRBD2; cdr3_aa: CASSEFSLRLAGGRAKNIQYF; cdr3_nt: TGTGCCAGCAGTGAATTCAGCCTGAGACTAGCGGGGGGGCGGGCCAAAAACATTCAGTACTTC